Listed below are T cell receptor beta chains from one sample, sequenced in a study of identical twins. TCRdb re-called the 5' RACE reads with MiXCR, one entry per CDR3 protein. The sample shows 130,000 to 150,000 distinct CDR3 sequences, under 4.5% of them seen only once. The sequenced material came from memory T cells sorted from blood. The receptors originated from a man aged 18 to 29 in good health. Both conserved end residues are part of each CDR3. Fields, in order: V gene, J gene, D gene, clone size, CDR3 protein, CDR3 DNA. The D gene is left open where the match is weak. Not all rows give a size; the values are once, few, many and, for expanded clones, a class.

V gene: TRBV6-1
J gene: TRBJ2-1
D gene: TRBD2
clone size: many
CDR3 protein: CASSGGLAGNEQFF
CDR3 DNA: TGTGCCAGCAGTGGAGGACTAGCTGGCAATGAGCAGTTCTTC

V gene: TRBV3-1
J gene: TRBJ2-7
D gene: TRBD2
clone size: many
CDR3 protein: CASSQAGGSYEQYF
CDR3 DNA: TGTGCCAGCAGCCAAGCGGGAGGGTCCTACGAGCAGTACTTC

V gene: TRBV20-1
J gene: TRBJ2-4
D gene: TRBD1
clone size: many
CDR3 protein: CSAWDSSAKNIQYF
CDR3 DNA: TGCAGTGCATGGGACAGCTCAGCCAAAAACATTCAGTACTTC

V gene: TRBV18
J gene: TRBJ2-1
D gene: NA
clone size: many
CDR3 protein: CASSSGGNEQFF
CDR3 DNA: TGTGCCAGCTCATCAGGGGGGAATGAGCAGTTCTTC

V gene: TRBV5-1
J gene: TRBJ2-5
D gene: NA
clone size: many
CDR3 protein: CASSLTGTAGETQYF
CDR3 DNA: TGCGCCAGCAGCTTGACCGGGACAGCGGGCGAGACCCAGTACTTC

V gene: TRBV12-3/TRBV12-4
J gene: TRBJ1-2
D gene: NA
clone size: many
CDR3 protein: CASRATADAYGYTF
CDR3 DNA: TGTGCCAGCAGAGCGACAGCGGACGCCTATGGCTACACCTTC

V gene: TRBV6-1
J gene: TRBJ1-5
D gene: TRBD1
clone size: many
CDR3 protein: CASSEQGGGTQPQHF
CDR3 DNA: TGTGCCAGCAGTGAACAGGGGGGGGGAACTCAGCCCCAGCATTTT

V gene: TRBV11-2
J gene: TRBJ2-7
D gene: TRBD2
clone size: many
CDR3 protein: CASSVRSLAGGPPYEQYF
CDR3 DNA: TGTGCCAGCAGCGTCAGGTCCCTAGCGGGAGGCCCACCCTACGAGCAGTACTTC

V gene: TRBV4-2
J gene: TRBJ1-4
D gene: NA
clone size: many
CDR3 protein: CASSQAVGLNEKLFF
CDR3 DNA: TGTGCCAGCAGCCAAGCTGTTGGCCTTAATGAAAAACTGTTTTTT

V gene: TRBV6-5
J gene: TRBJ1-5
D gene: NA
clone size: many
CDR3 protein: CASSYSGQVSNQPQHF
CDR3 DNA: TGTGCCAGCAGTTACTCAGGGCAGGTTAGCAATCAGCCCCAGCATTTT

V gene: TRBV19
J gene: TRBJ2-3
D gene: NA
clone size: many
CDR3 protein: CASSTATDTQYF
CDR3 DNA: TGTGCCAGTAGTACCGCCACAGATACGCAGTATTTT

V gene: TRBV10-3
J gene: TRBJ1-2
D gene: NA
clone size: many
CDR3 protein: CAIIADSGYTF
CDR3 DNA: TGTGCCATCATCGCCGACAGTGGCTACACCTTC

V gene: TRBV4-1
J gene: TRBJ2-3
D gene: NA
clone size: many
CDR3 protein: CASSQVGAIPDTQYF
CDR3 DNA: TGCGCCAGCAGCCAAGTCGGAGCGATCCCAGATACGCAGTATTTT

V gene: TRBV5-1
J gene: TRBJ1-5
D gene: NA
clone size: many
CDR3 protein: CASSLRGSSNQPQHF
CDR3 DNA: TGCGCCAGCAGCTTAAGAGGGTCTAGCAATCAGCCCCAGCATTTT

V gene: TRBV29-1
J gene: TRBJ2-3
D gene: TRBD1
clone size: many
CDR3 protein: CSVESWDRDPDTQYF
CDR3 DNA: TGCAGCGTTGAAAGTTGGGACAGGGATCCAGATACGCAGTATTTT

V gene: TRBV20-1
J gene: TRBJ1-1
D gene: NA
clone size: many
CDR3 protein: CSAKKNTEAFF
CDR3 DNA: TGCAGTGCTAAAAAGAACACTGAAGCTTTCTTT

V gene: TRBV2
J gene: TRBJ2-1
D gene: TRBD2
clone size: many
CDR3 protein: CAMQLADEQFF
CDR3 DNA: TGTGCCATGCAACTAGCGGACGAGCAGTTCTTC

V gene: TRBV20-1
J gene: TRBJ1-4
D gene: TRBD1
clone size: NA
CDR3 protein: CSAPQGIKLFF
CDR3 DNA: TGCAGTGCCCCACAGGGGATAAAACTGTTTTTT

V gene: TRBV4-1
J gene: TRBJ2-1
D gene: NA
clone size: many
CDR3 protein: CASSHLSGDSNEQFF
CDR3 DNA: TGCGCCAGCAGCCACCTATCCGGGGACTCGAATGAGCAGTTCTTC

V gene: TRBV5-5
J gene: TRBJ2-1
D gene: NA
clone size: many
CDR3 protein: CASSLASTRDNEQFF
CDR3 DNA: TGTGCCAGCAGCTTGGCATCCACCCGGGACAATGAGCAGTTCTTC

V gene: TRBV6-1
J gene: TRBJ2-3
D gene: NA
clone size: many
CDR3 protein: CASSDKRDADTQYF
CDR3 DNA: TGTGCCAGCAGTGATAAGAGGGACGCAGATACGCAGTATTTT